This TCR beta chain was documented in a study of cytomegalovirus exposure and HLA in healthy donors. 13 Jbeta primers and 60 Vbeta primers were used for the PCR. The repertoire was sequenced with immunoSEQ multiplex PCR; TCRdb's copy has only in-frame clones and lacks some. Of about 68,000 clones detected, roughly 77% appear once; the ten largest clones hold roughly 6.8%. The CDR3 consists of 16 residues. Trimming shortened V by 1 base and J by 8 bases, and 16 bases separated the two germline ends. CDR1 is SGHRS, CDR2 YFSETQ, per germline. Everyone who donated was a healthy bone marrow donor. The V gene is TRBV5-1, the J gene TRBJ1-6; D is undetermined. This clonotype was obtained from a human donor in good health. Specimen: PBMCs. The CDR3: CASSLRGRVRDSPLHF. As DNA, the CDR3 is TGCGCCAGCAGCTTGAGAGGGAGGGTTAGGGATTCACCCCTCCACTTT.